This T cell receptor beta chain emerged from a study of blood T cells in healthy people across ages. Study-level results: Older age went with lower TCR beta diversity per million T cells, in a roughly linear way. Researchers deemed the diversity estimates from one million T cells underestimates.

A second PCR, run for roughly 7 to 11 cycles, used a sample-barcoded 5' primer plus a J-beta primer mix. TCRdb passed the 5' RACE reads through MiXCR, listing each CDR3 protein once. The sample holds about 1.4 million distinct CDR3 sequences; approximately 60% are singletons and the top ten take over 6.5%. A remark on this clonotype: What it recognizes is unknown.

Sequencing was done on a sample of blood. The source is a man younger than 30 in good health.

The CDR3 is CASSPLGPVGEQFF. CDR3 coding DNA: TGTGCCAGCAGCCCCCTCGGTCCGGTAGGTGAGCAGTTCTTC. J is TRBJ2-1 and V is TRBV7-2; D is unresolved. CDR1 is SGHTA and CDR2 is FQGNSA in the germline V gene. Deletions cut 5 bases from V and 9 bases from J, with 17 bases between. This CDR3 is 14 amino acids long.